The TCR beta chain under discussion was sequenced for a study of CD8 T cells in Susac syndrome. Random hexamers served to reverse transcribe roughly 0.5 to 1 ug RNA. The TCR beta CDR3 was amplified by immunoSEQ multiplex PCR across 54 Vbeta, 13 Jbeta. TCRdb used MiXCR to reprocess the immunoSEQ multiplex PCR reads, holding one entry per CDR3 protein. The data hold approximately 170,000 distinct CDR3 sequences, with just over 90% observed a single time. CD8+ and CD4+ T cells from blood underwent TCR beta sequencing, which was carried out in a high-throughput format. Negative isolation was used for CD8+ and CD4+ T cells and FACS enrichment for TEMRA cells. The CDR3 length is 14 residues. The trim removed 3 bases at V and 3 bases at J, leaving 2 bases unmatched. Germline CDR1 LGHNA, CDR2 YNFKEQ.

The J gene is TRBJ1-2, the V gene TRBV4-2; 9 bases match TRBD1. The source of this sequence is a human donor in good health. Material for sequencing was CD4+ T cells from PBMCs. This CDR3 is CASSHDRGYYGYTF. DNA of the CDR3: TGTGCCAGCAGCCACGACAGGGGGTACTATGGCTACACCTTC.